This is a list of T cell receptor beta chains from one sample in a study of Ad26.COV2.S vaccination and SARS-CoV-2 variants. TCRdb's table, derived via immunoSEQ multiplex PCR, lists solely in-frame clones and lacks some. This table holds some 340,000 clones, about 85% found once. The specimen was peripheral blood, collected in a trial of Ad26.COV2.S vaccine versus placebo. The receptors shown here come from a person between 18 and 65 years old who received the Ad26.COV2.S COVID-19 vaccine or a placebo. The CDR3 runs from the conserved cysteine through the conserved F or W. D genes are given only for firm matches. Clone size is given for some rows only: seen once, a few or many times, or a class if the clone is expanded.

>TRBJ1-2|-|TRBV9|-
CASSAQISTSGGYTF
TGTGCCAGCAGCGCCCAAATCTCGACGAGCGGAGGCTACACCTTC
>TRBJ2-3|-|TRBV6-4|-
CASSRDSVASTDTQYF
TGTGCCAGCAGTAGGGACTCCGTAGCTAGCACAGATACGCAGTATTTT
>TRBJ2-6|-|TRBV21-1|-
CASSKDAGKSGANVLTF
TGTGCCAGCAGCAAAGATGCAGGGAAATCTGGGGCCAACGTCCTGACTTTC
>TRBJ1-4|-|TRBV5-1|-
CASSLLGQNEKLFF
TGCGCCAGCAGCTTGTTAGGGCAAAATGAAAAACTGTTTTTT
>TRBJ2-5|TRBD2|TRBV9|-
CASSVAAGADGTQYF
TGTGCCAGCAGCGTAGCAGCGGGGGCGGATGGGACCCAGTACTTC
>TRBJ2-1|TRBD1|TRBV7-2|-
CASMPTGGPYNEQFF
TGTGCCAGCATGCCGACAGGGGGGCCCTACAATGAGCAGTTCTTC
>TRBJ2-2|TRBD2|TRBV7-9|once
CASSLRSGLAVTGELFF
TGTGCCAGCAGCTTAAGATCGGGACTAGCGGTCACCGGGGAGCTGTTTTTT
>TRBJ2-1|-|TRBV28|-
CASKDGSPFSYNEQFF
TGTGCCAGCAAGGACGGCTCTCCATTCTCCTACAATGAGCAGTTCTTC
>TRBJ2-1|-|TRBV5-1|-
CASSSLWDEQFF
TGCGCCAGCAGCTCCCTGTGGGATGAGCAGTTCTTC
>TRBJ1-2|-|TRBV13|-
CASSPRGTKLNYGYTF
TGTGCCAGCAGCCCTCGGGGGACGAAGTTAAACTATGGCTACACCTTC
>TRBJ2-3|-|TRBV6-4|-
CASSDTGDTQYF
TGTGCCAGCAGTGACACCGGAGATACGCAGTATTTT
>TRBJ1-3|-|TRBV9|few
CASSGPLLLESSGNTIYF
TGTGCCAGCAGCGGTCCCCTGCTACTGGAGAGCTCTGGAAACACCATATATTTT
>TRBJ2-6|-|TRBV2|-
CASRPGANVLTF
TGTGCCAGCAGACCTGGGGCCAACGTCCTGACTTTC
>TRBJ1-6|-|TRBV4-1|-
CASSQDKIWERYNSPLHF
TGCGCCAGCAGCCAAGATAAAATTTGGGAACGGTATAATTCACCCCTCCACTTT
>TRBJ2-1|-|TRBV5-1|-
CASSLEGWGQFF
TGCGCCAGCAGCTTGGAAGGGTGGGGGCAGTTCTTC
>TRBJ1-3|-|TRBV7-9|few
CASSFDSFSGNTIYF
TGTGCCAGCAGCTTCGACAGCTTCTCTGGAAACACCATATATTTT
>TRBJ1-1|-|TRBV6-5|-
CASRSWTANTEAFF
TGTGCCAGCCGCTCCTGGACCGCAAACACTGAAGCTTTCTTT
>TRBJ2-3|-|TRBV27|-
CASRFLAGNPDTQYF
TGTGCCAGCAGGTTCCTAGCTGGGAATCCAGATACGCAGTATTTT
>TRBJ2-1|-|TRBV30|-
CAWTLGQKFNEQFF
TGTGCCTGGACCCTGGGGCAGAAATTTAATGAGCAGTTCTTC
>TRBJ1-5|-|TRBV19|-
CASSSDPSRAQHF
TGTGCCAGTAGTTCCGATCCGAGTAGGGCCCAGCATTTT
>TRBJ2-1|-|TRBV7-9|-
CASSLGVGNNEQFF
TGTGCCAGCAGCTTAGGCGTGGGGAACAATGAGCAGTTCTTC
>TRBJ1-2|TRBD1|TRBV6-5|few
CASSYTRTGGGYGYTF
TGTGCCAGCAGTTACACGAGGACAGGGGGAGGGTATGGCTACACCTTC
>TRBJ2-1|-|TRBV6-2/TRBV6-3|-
CASSYSKHEYNEQFF
TGTGCCAGCAGTTACTCGAAACATGAGTACAATGAGCAGTTCTTC
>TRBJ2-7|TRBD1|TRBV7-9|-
CASSLAKTGEPLSYEQYF
TGTGCCAGCAGCTTAGCTAAGACAGGGGAACCTCTCTCCTACGAGCAGTACTTC
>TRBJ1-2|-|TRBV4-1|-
CASSHEFGGQLVYGYTF
TGCGCCAGCAGCCACGAATTCGGCGGACAGTTGGTGTATGGCTACACCTTC
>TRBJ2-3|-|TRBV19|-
CASSIPLADTQYF
TGTGCCAGTAGTATTCCACTAGCAGATACGCAGTATTTT
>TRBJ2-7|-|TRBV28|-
CASRPRFVSYEQYF
TGTGCCAGCAGGCCCCGGTTCGTCTCCTACGAGCAGTACTTC
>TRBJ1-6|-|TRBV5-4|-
CASSNPEQLSYNSPLHF
TGTGCCAGCAGCAACCCTGAACAGCTCTCCTATAATTCACCCCTCCACTTT
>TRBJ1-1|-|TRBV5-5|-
CASSLAIDRDTEAFF
TGTGCCAGCAGCTTGGCGATAGATCGGGACACTGAAGCTTTCTTT
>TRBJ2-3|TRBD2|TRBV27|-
CASSWQRGSTDTQYF
TGTGCCAGCAGTTGGCAGCGGGGGAGCACAGATACGCAGTATTTT
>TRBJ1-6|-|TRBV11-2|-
CASSPDTYNSPLHF
TGTGCCAGCAGCCCAGATACGTATAATTCACCCCTCCACTTT
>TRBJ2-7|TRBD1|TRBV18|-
CASSPDRGPHEQYF
TGTGCCAGCTCACCCGACAGGGGCCCCCACGAGCAGTACTTC
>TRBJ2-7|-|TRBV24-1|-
CATGARGEQYF
TGTGCCACCGGCGCCCGGGGGGAGCAGTACTTC
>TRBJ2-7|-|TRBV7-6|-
CASSFWENNLLEQYF
TGTGCCAGCAGCTTTTGGGAAAACAACCTGTTGGAGCAGTACTTC
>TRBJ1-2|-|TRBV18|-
CASSDRWEGGYTF
TGTGCCAGCTCAGATCGGTGGGAAGGAGGCTACACCTTC
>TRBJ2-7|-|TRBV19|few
CASSMISTASEQYF
TGTGCCAGTAGTATGATCTCGACAGCCTCCGAGCAGTACTTC
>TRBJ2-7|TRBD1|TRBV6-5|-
CATSGTGGYEQYF
TGTGCCACATCAGGGACAGGGGGGTACGAGCAGTACTTC
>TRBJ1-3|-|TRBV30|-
CAWSVSGRNTIYF
TGTGCCTGGAGTGTGTCAGGAAGAAACACCATATATTTT
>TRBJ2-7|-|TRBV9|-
CASSVADHSSYEQYF
TGTGCCAGCAGCGTAGCGGATCACAGTTCCTACGAGCAGTACTTC
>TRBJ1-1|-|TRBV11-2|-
CASSLDLRGNTEAFF
TGTGCCAGCAGCTTAGATCTCCGAGGGAACACTGAAGCTTTCTTT
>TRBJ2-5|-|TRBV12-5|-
CASGPPTGTETQYF
TGTGCTAGTGGCCCTCCCACAGGGACAGAGACCCAGTACTTC
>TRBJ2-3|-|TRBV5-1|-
CASSAVGIETDTQYF
TGCGCCAGCAGCGCCGTCGGAATTGAGACAGATACGCAGTATTTT
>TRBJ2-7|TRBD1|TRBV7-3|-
CASSLSGYSGGEQYF
TGTGCCAGCAGCTTAAGTGGGTATTCAGGGGGCGAGCAGTACTTC
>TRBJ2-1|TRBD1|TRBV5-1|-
CASSSGTGSYNEQFF
TGCGCCAGCAGCTCCGGGACAGGATCCTACAATGAGCAGTTCTTC
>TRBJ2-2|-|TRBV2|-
CASMRGSNTGELFF
TGTGCCAGCATGAGGGGATCGAACACCGGGGAGCTGTTTTTT
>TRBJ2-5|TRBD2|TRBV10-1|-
CASRKTGLAGGRREETQYF
TGCGCCAGCAGAAAGACAGGGCTAGCGGGGGGGCGAAGAGAAGAGACCCAGTACTTC
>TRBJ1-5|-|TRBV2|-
CASSNRDGNQPQHF
TGTGCCAGCTCCAACAGGGATGGCAATCAGCCCCAGCATTTT
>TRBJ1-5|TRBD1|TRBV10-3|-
CAISTGQGRDQPQHF
TGTGCCATCTCCACTGGACAGGGCAGGGATCAGCCCCAGCATTTT
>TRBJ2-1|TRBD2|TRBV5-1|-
CASSFRGAGGRYNEQFF
TGCGCCAGCAGCTTCCGAGGAGCGGGGGGACGATACAATGAGCAGTTCTTC
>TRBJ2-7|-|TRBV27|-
CASSFSGHYYEQYF
TGTGCCAGCAGTTTCTCCGGACATTACTACGAGCAGTACTTC
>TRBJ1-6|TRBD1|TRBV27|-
CASSGAGGTDSPLHF
TGTGCCAGCAGTGGGGCAGGGGGGACGGATTCACCCCTCCACTTT
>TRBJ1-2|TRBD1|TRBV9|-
CASSVAPGGGQGYGYTF
TGTGCCAGCAGCGTAGCTCCAGGGGGGGGACAGGGATATGGCTACACCTTC
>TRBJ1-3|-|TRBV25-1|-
CASSESWALGGNTIYF
TGTGCCAGCAGTGAATCATGGGCTCTGGGGGGAAACACCATATATTTT
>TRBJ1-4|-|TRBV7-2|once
CASSLIGGGTNEKLFF
TGTGCCAGCAGCTTAATCGGGGGAGGCACTAATGAAAAACTGTTTTTT
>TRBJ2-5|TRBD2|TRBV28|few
CASSLRRTSGGYLGETQYF
TGTGCCAGCAGTTTACGACGGACTAGCGGGGGGTATCTAGGAGAGACCCAGTACTTC
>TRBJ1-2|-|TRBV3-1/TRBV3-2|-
CASSHPGVRGYTF
TGTGCCAGCAGCCACCCCGGAGTCCGCGGCTACACCTTC
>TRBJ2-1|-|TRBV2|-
CASSETGLVTYNEQFF
TGTGCCAGCAGTGAAACGGGTCTGGTTACCTACAATGAGCAGTTCTTC
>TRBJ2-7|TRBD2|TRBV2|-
CASIPGTTYEQYF
TGTGCCAGCATTCCAGGGACTACCTACGAGCAGTACTTC